A selection of T cell receptor beta chains follows, all from one sample in a study of vaccination and CD4 T cells after COVID-19. TCRdb recomputed calls from the PCR reads with MiXCR, one row per CDR3 protein. The data contain 9,500 to 10,000 distinct CDR3 sequences, 34% of them singletons. For these TCRs, the target antigens are not known. The specimen was CD4+ T cells from blood, cultured in vitro. These TCRs come from a human donor in good health. Both conserved end residues are part of each CDR3. D genes are given only for firm matches. The size entry is marked missing in some rows and otherwise reads once, few, many or a size class.

clone size	V gene	J gene	D gene	CDR3 DNA	CDR3 protein
NA	TRBV25-1	TRBJ1-1	NA	TGTGCCAGCAGACAGTACCTGAACACTGAAGCTTTCTTT	CASRQYLNTEAFF
NA	TRBV19	TRBJ1-1	NA	TGTGCCAGTAGTGTACAGGGGAACACTGAAGCTTTCTTT	CASSVQGNTEAFF
NA	TRBV6-1	TRBJ2-7	NA	TGTGCCAGCAGTCAACAGGGCCTCGGGTCCATATACGAGCAGTACTTC	CASSQQGLGSIYEQYF
NA	TRBV5-1	TRBJ1-2	NA	TGCGCCAGCAGCTCCGATACGGTCGGCTACACCTTC	CASSSDTVGYTF
NA	TRBV6-5	TRBJ1-1	NA	TGTGCCAGCAGTTACCCTGGCGGGGAAGCTTTCTTT	CASSYPGGEAFF
NA	TRBV24-1	TRBJ2-1	NA	TGTGCCACCAGTGATTCCCGATATCCCTATGAGCAGTTCTTC	CATSDSRYPYEQFF
NA	TRBV15	TRBJ2-1	NA	TGTGCCACCAGCAGAGATCTCGCGAGGAGTGAGCAGTTCTTC	CATSRDLARSEQFF
once	TRBV7-6	TRBJ2-2	NA	TGTGCCAGCAGCCCCTTTGCGGCCGCAGAGACCGGGGAGCTGTTTTTT	CASSPFAAAETGELFF
few	TRBV20-1	TRBJ1-2	NA	TGCAGTGCTAGCTTTGGGGCTGATGGCTACACCTTC	CSASFGADGYTF
few	TRBV6-4	TRBJ2-3	TRBD2	TGTGCCAGCAGTGACTCCCGGGGGGGCGGCACAGATACGCAGTATTTT	CASSDSRGGGTDTQYF
NA	TRBV11-1	TRBJ1-1	NA	TGTGCCAGCAGCCCAGAGGGCAGTCAAGCTTTCTTT	CASSPEGSQAFF
few	TRBV2	TRBJ2-1	NA	TGTGCCAGCAGGACAGTCAATGAGCAGTTCTTC	CASRTVNEQFF
NA	TRBV11-2	TRBJ1-1	NA	TGTGCCAGCAGCCTGGTCGTAGGCGTATGGGACACTGAAGCTTTCTTT	CASSLVVGVWDTEAFF
NA	TRBV7-3	TRBJ2-3	NA	TGTGCCAGCAGCTTCCGTCCCCTAGCCCACAACACAGATACGCAGTATTTT	CASSFRPLAHNTDTQYF
NA	TRBV27	TRBJ1-2	TRBD1	TGTGCCAGCAGTTTTCGGGACAGGGGAGACTATGGCTACACCTTC	CASSFRDRGDYGYTF
NA	TRBV5-6	TRBJ2-2	TRBD2	TGTGCCAGCAGCGCTACTAGCGGGGGTTACACCGGGGAGCTGTTTTTT	CASSATSGGYTGELFF
NA	TRBV30	TRBJ1-5	NA	TGTGCCTGGAGTTCGACAGACGGTCAGCCCCAGCATTTT	CAWSSTDGQPQHF
NA	TRBV20-1	TRBJ1-5	NA	TGCAGTGCTAGAGACGCGGGGGCCGTACGCAATCAGCCCCAGCATTTT	CSARDAGAVRNQPQHF
NA	TRBV5-1	TRBJ2-3	TRBD2	TGCGCCAGCAGCGGGGGGGGACTAGCCACAGATACGCAGTATTTT	CASSGGGLATDTQYF
few	TRBV7-9	TRBJ1-5	TRBD1	TGTGCCAGCAGCTCCTTGACAGGGGGATATAGCAATCAGCCCCAGCATTTT	CASSSLTGGYSNQPQHF
NA	TRBV29-1	TRBJ1-1	NA	TGCAGCGTTGTTTTGGAAGACATGAACACTGAAGCTTTCTTT	CSVVLEDMNTEAFF
NA	TRBV6-5	TRBJ1-5	NA	TGTGCCAGCAGTTACTCAGGACGCGAGCGCTATAGCAATCAGCCCCAGCATTTT	CASSYSGRERYSNQPQHF
NA	TRBV4-1	TRBJ1-5	NA	TGCGCCAGCAGCCATAAGGCTCAGGGTCAGCCCCAGCATTTT	CASSHKAQGQPQHF
NA	TRBV4-1	TRBJ1-1	NA	TGCGCCAGCAGCCTCGGTGCAGGGAAGTTTGGCACTGAAGCTTTCTTT	CASSLGAGKFGTEAFF
NA	TRBV18	TRBJ1-1	NA	TGTGCCAGCTCACCACCGGCTGGAGGGAACACTGAAGCTTTCTTT	CASSPPAGGNTEAFF
NA	TRBV12-3/TRBV12-4	TRBJ1-1	TRBD1	TGTGCCAGCAGTTTATTGGGGACAGGGGTGGGTGAAGCTTTCTTT	CASSLLGTGVGEAFF
NA	TRBV4-2	TRBJ2-5	NA	TGTGCCAGCAGCCAAGATGTCGGCAGGAGGAAAGAGACCCAGTACTTC	CASSQDVGRRKETQYF
NA	TRBV6-1	TRBJ2-3	NA	TGTGCCAGTGGAGATACGCAGTATTTT	CASGDTQYF
few	TRBV5-8	TRBJ1-2	NA	TGTGCCAGCAGCCACCCGCGACTTGACTATGGCTACACCTTC	CASSHPRLDYGYTF
once	TRBV28	TRBJ2-5	NA	TGTGCCAGCAGTTTCCGGGTTCAAGAGACCCAGTACTTC	CASSFRVQETQYF
few	TRBV12-3/TRBV12-4	TRBJ1-5	TRBD1	TGTGCCAGCAGTTCCGCCGACAGGGAACAGCCCCAGCATTTT	CASSSADREQPQHF
few	TRBV20-1	TRBJ2-7	TRBD2	TGCAGTGCGGCGCGGGGGGAGATCTACGAGCAGTACTTC	CSAARGEIYEQYF
few	TRBV6-1	TRBJ2-5	NA	TGTGCCAGCAGGCCCCTCGGGGCAGCCCAAGAGACCCAGTACTTC	CASRPLGAAQETQYF
once	TRBV6-1	TRBJ1-1	TRBD1	TGTGCCAGCACTTTCGGGACAGCGCAAACGAACACTGAAGCTTTCTTT	CASTFGTAQTNTEAFF
few	TRBV6-1	TRBJ1-2	TRBD1	TGTGCCAGCAGTGAAACGAGGACAGGGGGCAAGATTGGTGGCTACACCTTC	CASSETRTGGKIGGYTF
few	TRBV7-9	TRBJ1-1	NA	TGTGCCAGCATCCTAGGGACGGGGACTGAAGCTTTCTTT	CASILGTGTEAFF
NA	TRBV30	TRBJ1-5	TRBD1	TGTGCCTGGAGCACCCCAGGGGGGGATCAGCCCCAGCATTTT	CAWSTPGGDQPQHF
NA	TRBV19	TRBJ2-5	NA	TGTGCCAGTAGTCCCTCCAGCGTACAAGAGACCCGGTACTTC	CASSPSSVQETRYF
NA	TRBV28	TRBJ2-7	TRBD2	TGTGCCAGCAGCCTCCTCGGCGGGGGGACTGGCTACGAGCAGTACTTC	CASSLLGGGTGYEQYF
NA	TRBV6-5	TRBJ2-4	TRBD2	TGTGCCAGCAGTTATAGCGGGGGGAGTACGGATCAGTACTTC	CASSYSGGSTDQYF
few	TRBV20-1	TRBJ2-5	TRBD1	TGCAGTGCTAGGAAAGGGGGCGCCGAGACCCAGTACTTC	CSARKGGAETQYF
medium-sized	TRBV6-1	TRBJ1-1	NA	TGTGCCAGCAGTGAAATGAATGGGGGCCCGAACACTGAAGCTTTCTTT	CASSEMNGGPNTEAFF
NA	TRBV5-1	TRBJ1-1	TRBD1	TGCGCCAGCAGCTTGGCGGGGACAGACATCGGACACACTGAAGCTTTCTTT	CASSLAGTDIGHTEAFF
few	TRBV7-3	TRBJ2-5	TRBD2	TGTGCCAGCAGCCGTACCGGGACTAGCGGGGGGATGGAGACCCAGTACTTC	CASSRTGTSGGMETQYF
few	TRBV7-3	TRBJ2-3	NA	TGTGCCAGCAGCTTCTCGGGTTCAGATACGCAGTATTTT	CASSFSGSDTQYF
few	TRBV2	TRBJ1-1	NA	TGTGCCAGCAGTCAGGACGGGGGGACTGAAGCTTTCTTT	CASSQDGGTEAFF
NA	TRBV7-3	TRBJ2-7	NA	TGTGCCAGCAGCTCCCGAGGCGGCGAGCAGTACTTC	CASSSRGGEQYF
NA	TRBV10-3	TRBJ1-2	NA	TGTGCCATCAGTGAGTGGACAGTGGGGGGCTACACCTTC	CAISEWTVGGYTF
NA	TRBV12-3/TRBV12-4	TRBJ2-3	TRBD1	TGTGCCAGCAGTTTAAGGGACAGGGATACGCAGTATTTT	CASSLRDRDTQYF
few	TRBV5-4	TRBJ1-1	NA	TGTGCCTGTCAAGGGAACACTGAAGCTTTCTTT	CACQGNTEAFF